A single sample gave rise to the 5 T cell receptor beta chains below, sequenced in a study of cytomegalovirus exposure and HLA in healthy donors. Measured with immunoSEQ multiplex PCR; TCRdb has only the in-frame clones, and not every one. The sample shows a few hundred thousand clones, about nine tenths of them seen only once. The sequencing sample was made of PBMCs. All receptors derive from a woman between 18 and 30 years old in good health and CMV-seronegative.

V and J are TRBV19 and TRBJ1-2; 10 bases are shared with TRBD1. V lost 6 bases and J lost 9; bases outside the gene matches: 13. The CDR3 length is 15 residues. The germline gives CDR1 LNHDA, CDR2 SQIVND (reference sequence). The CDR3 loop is CASRSGTGEVGRYTF. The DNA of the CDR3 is TGTGCCAGTAGGTCTGGGACAGGGGAAGTAGGCCGCTACACCTTC.

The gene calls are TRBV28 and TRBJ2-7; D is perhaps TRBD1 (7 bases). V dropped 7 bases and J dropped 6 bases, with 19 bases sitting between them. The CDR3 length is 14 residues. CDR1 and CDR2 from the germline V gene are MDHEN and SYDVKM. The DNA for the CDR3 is TGTGCCAGCAACCCAGGGGGGTCCTTAGGCGAGCAGTACTTC. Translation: CASNPGGSLGEQYF.

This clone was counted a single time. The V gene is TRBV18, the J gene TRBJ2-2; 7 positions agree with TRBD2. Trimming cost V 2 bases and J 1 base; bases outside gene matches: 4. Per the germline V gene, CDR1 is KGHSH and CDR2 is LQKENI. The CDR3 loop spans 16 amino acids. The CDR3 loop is CASSPVPSGNTGELFF. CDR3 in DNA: TGTGCCAGCTCACCAGTCCCTAGCGGGAACACCGGGGAGCTGTTTTTT.

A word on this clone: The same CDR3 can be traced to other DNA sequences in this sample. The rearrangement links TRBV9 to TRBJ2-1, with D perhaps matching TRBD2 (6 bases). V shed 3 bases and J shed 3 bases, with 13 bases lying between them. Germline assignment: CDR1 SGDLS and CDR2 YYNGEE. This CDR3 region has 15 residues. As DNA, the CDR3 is TGTGCCAGCAGCGGAAGCGGGTCTAGCTACAATGAGCAGTTCTTC. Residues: CASSGSGSSYNEQFF.

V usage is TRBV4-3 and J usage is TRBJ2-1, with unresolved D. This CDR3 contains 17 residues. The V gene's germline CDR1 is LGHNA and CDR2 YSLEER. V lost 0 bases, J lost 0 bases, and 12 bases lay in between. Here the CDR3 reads CASSQEVGPVSYNEQFF. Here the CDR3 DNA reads TGCGCCAGCAGCCAAGAAGTGGGCCCCGTCTCCTACAATGAGCAGTTCTTC.